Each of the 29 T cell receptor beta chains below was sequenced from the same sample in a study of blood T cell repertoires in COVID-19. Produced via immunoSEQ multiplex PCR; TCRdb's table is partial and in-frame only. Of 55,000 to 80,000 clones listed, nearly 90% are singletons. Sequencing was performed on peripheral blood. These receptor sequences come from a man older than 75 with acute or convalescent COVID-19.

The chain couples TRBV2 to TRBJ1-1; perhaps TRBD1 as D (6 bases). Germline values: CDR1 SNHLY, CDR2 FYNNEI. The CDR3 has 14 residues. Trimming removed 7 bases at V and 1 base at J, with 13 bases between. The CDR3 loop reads CASKGGGRNTEAFF. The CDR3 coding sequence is TGTGCCAGCAAGGGAGGGGGACGGAACACTGAAGCTTTCTTT. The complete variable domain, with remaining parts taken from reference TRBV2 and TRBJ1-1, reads EPEVTQTPSHQVTQMGQEVILRCVPISNHLYFYWYRQILGQKVEFLVSFYNNEISEKSEIFDDQFSVERPDGSNFTLKIRSTKLEDSAMYFCASKGGGRNTEAFFGQGTRLTVV.

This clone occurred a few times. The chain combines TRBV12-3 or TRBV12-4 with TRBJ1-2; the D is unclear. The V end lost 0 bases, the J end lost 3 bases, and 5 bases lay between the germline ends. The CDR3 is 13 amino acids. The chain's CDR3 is CASSLAQYYGYTF. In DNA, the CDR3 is TGTGCCAGCAGTTTAGCGCAGTACTATGGCTACACCTTC.

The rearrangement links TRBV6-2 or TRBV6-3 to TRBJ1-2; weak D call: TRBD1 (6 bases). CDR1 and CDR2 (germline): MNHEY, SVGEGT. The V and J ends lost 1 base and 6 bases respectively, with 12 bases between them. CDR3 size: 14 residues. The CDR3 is CASSYWETGNGYTF. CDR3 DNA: TGTGCCAGCAGTTACTGGGAAACAGGGAATGGCTACACCTTC.

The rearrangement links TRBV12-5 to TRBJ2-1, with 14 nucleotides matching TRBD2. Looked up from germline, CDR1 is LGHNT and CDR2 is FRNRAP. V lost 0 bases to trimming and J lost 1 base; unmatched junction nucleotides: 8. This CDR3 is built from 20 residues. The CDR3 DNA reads TGTGCTAGTGGTTTGGTAGGGGCGACTAGCGGGAGGGGATCCTACAATGAGCAGTTCTTC. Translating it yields CASGLVGATSGRGSYNEQFF.

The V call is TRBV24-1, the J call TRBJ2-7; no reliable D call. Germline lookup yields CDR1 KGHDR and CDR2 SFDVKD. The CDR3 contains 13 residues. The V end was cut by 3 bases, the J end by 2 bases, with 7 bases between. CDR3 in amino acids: CATSDGGTYEQYF. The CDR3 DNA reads TGTGCCACCAGTGATGGTGGCACCTACGAGCAGTACTTC.

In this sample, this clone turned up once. CDR3 residues: CASSLVQDRGHEQFF. The DNA for the CDR3 is TGTGCCAGCAGCTTGGTCCAGGACAGGGGGCATGAGCAGTTCTTC. V and J are TRBV5-5 and TRBJ2-1; TRBD1 agrees at 11 bases. Losses at the gene ends were 0 bases for V and 8 bases for J; bases not matched to a gene: 4. From germline, CDR1 is SGHKS and CDR2 YYEKEE (reference sequence). The CDR3 is made up of 15 amino acids.

CDR3 bases: TGTGCCAGCAGCGACGAACCGGGACTTCGATACGAGCAGTACTTC. This codes for CASSDEPGLRYEQYF. V gene TRBV5-4 combines with J gene TRBJ2-7; D possibly corresponds to TRBD2 (6 bases). From germline, CDR1 is SGHNT and CDR2 YYREEE (reference sequence). The CDR3 spans 15 residues. V was shortened by 4 bases and J by 4 bases, with 18 bases between the two germline ends.

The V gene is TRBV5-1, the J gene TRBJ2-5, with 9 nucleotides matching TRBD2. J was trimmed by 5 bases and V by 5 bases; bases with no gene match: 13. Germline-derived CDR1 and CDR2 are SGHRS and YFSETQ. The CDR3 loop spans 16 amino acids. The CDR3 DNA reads TGCGCCAGCAGAGACGGTAGCGGGAGCGTAAGGGAGACCCAGTACTTC. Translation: CASRDGSGSVRETQYF.

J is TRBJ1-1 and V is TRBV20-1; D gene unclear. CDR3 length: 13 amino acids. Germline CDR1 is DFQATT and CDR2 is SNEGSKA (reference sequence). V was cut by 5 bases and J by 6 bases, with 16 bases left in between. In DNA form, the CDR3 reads TGCAGTGCTCGTGGACGGAGCGAGGCTGAAGCTTTCTTT. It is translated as CSARGRSEAEAFF.

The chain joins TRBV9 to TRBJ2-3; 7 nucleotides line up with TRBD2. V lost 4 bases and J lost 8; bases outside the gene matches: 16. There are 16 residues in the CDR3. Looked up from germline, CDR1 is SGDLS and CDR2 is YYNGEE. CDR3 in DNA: TGTGCCAGCAGCCCTACCCCCGGGGGAGGGGACGGTACGCAGTATTTT. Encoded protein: CASSPTPGGGDGTQYF. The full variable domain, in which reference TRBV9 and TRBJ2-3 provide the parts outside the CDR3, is DSGVTQTPKHLITATGQRVTLRCSPRSGDLSVYWYQQSLDQGLQFLIQYYNGEERAKGNILERFSAQQFPDLHSELNLSSLELGDSALYFCASSPTPGGGDGTQYFGPGTRLTVL.

The CDR3 coding sequence is TGTGCCAGCAGCTCCGACAGGGGGGTGGCCGGGGAGCTGTTTTTT. This gives the protein CASSSDRGVAGELFF. This chain connects TRBV7-9 to TRBJ2-2; 9 bases match TRBD1. Trimming took 4 bases from V and 6 from J; bases not matched to a gene: 6. In germline, CDR1 is SEHNR, CDR2 FQNEAQ (reference sequence). This CDR3 region has 15 residues.

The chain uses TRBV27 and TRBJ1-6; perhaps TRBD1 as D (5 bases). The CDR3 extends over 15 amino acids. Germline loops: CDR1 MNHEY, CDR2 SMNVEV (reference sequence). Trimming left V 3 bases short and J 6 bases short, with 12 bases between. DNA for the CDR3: TGTGCCAGCAGTTTTACAGGCAGAGCTAATTCACCCCTCCACTTT. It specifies CASSFTGRANSPLHF.

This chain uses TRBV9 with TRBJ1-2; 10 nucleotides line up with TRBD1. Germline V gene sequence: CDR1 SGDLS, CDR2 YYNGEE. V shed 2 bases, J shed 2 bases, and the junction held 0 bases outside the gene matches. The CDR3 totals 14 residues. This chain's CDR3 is CASSVGQGNYGYTF. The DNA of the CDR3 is TGTGCCAGCAGCGTGGGACAGGGGAACTATGGCTACACCTTC.

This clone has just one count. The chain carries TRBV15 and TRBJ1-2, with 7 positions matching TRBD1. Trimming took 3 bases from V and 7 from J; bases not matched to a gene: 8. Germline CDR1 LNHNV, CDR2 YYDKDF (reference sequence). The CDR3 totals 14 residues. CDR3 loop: CATSSQQGSGGYTF. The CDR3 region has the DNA TGTGCCACCAGCAGCCAACAGGGGTCCGGTGGCTACACCTTC.

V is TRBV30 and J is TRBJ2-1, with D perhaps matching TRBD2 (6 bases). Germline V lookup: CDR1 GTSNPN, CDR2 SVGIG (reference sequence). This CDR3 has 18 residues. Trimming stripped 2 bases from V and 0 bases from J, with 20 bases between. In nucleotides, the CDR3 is TGTGCCTGGAGTCCCCCCGGGACTTTTGTGAGCTCCTACAATGAGCAGTTCTTC. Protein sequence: CAWSPPGTFVSSYNEQFF. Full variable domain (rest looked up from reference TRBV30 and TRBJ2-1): SQTIHQWPATLVQPVGSPLSLECTVEGTSNPNLYWYRQAAGRGLQLLFYSVGIGQISSEVPQNLSASRPQDRQFILSSKKLLLSDSGFYLCAWSPPGTFVSSYNEQFFGPGTRLTVL.

CDR3 nucleotide sequence: TGCGCCAGCAGTGAGTCGACTCGGCTAGCGGGGCCCTACAATGAGCAGTTCTTC. Protein sequence: CASSESTRLAGPYNEQFF. The chain joins TRBV10-2 to TRBJ2-1, with 9 nucleotides matching TRBD2. The CDR3 totals 18 residues. From germline, CDR1 is WSHSY and CDR2 SAAADI. V lost 0 bases and J lost 2; bases outside the gene matches: 8.

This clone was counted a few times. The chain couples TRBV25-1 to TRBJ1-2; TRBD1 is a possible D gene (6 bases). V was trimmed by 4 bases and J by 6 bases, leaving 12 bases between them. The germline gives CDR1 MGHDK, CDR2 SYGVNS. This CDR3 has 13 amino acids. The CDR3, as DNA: TGTGCCAGCAGTGTACAGGGACGGGATGGCTACACCTTC. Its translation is CASSVQGRDGYTF.

The CDR3 reads CATLSSGANVLTF. The DNA for the CDR3 is TGTGCCACTCTCAGCTCTGGGGCCAACGTCCTGACTTTC. This chain links TRBV6-5 with TRBJ2-6; no firm D call. Trimming stripped 10 bases from V and 0 bases from J, with 7 bases between. The CDR3 extends over 13 amino acids. CDR1 and CDR2 (germline): MNHEY, SVGAGI.

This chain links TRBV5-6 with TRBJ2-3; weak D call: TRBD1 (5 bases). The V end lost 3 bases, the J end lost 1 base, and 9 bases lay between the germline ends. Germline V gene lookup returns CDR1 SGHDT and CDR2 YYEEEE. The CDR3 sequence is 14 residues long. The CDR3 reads CASSSLTGTDTQYF. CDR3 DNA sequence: TGTGCCAGCAGCTCCCTGACAGGCACAGATACGCAGTATTTT. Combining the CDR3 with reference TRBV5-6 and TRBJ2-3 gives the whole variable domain DAGVTQSPTHLIKTRGQQVTLRCSPKSGHDTVSWYQQALGQGPQFIFQYYEEEERQRGNFPDRFSGHQFPNYSSELNVNALLLGDSALYLCASSSLTGTDTQYFGPGTRLTVL.

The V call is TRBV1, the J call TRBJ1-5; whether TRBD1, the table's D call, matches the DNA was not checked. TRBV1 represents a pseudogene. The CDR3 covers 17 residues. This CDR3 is CTSSQGTQGADYQPQHF. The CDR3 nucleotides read TGCACCAGCAGCCAGGGTACACAGGGGGCGGATTATCAGCCCCAGCATTTT.

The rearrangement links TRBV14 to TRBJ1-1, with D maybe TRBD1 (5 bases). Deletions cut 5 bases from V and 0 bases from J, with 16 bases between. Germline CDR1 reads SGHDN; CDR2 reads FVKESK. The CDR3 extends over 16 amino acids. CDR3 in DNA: TGTGCCAGCAGCGCTCGATGGGGGGAAGTGAACACTGAAGCTTTCTTT. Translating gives CASSARWGEVNTEAFF. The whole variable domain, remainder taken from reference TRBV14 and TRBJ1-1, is EAGVTQFPSHSVIEKGQTVTLRCDPISGHDNLYWYRRVMGKEIKFLLHFVKESKQDESGMPNNRFLAERTGGTYSTLKVQPAELEDSGVYFCASSARWGEVNTEAFFGQGTRLTVV.

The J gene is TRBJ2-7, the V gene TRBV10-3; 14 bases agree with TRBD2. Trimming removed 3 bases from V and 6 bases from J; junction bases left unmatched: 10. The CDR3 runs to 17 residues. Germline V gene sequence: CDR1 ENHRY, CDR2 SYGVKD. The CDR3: CAISDSRLAGGPGEQYF. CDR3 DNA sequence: TGTGCCATCAGTGACTCCCGACTAGCGGGGGGGCCGGGCGAGCAGTACTTC.

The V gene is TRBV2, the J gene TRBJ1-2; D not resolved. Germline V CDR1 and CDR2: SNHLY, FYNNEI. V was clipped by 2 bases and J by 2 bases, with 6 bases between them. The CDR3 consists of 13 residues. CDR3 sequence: CASSEQANYGYTF. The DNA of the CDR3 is TGTGCCAGCAGTGAACAGGCGAACTATGGCTACACCTTC.

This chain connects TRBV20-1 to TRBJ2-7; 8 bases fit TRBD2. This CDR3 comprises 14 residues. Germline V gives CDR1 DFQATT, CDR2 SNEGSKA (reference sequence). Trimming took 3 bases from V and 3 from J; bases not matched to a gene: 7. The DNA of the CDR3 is TGCAGTGCTAGTTCGGGGGGGAACCTCTACGAGCAGTACTTC. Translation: CSASSGGNLYEQYF.

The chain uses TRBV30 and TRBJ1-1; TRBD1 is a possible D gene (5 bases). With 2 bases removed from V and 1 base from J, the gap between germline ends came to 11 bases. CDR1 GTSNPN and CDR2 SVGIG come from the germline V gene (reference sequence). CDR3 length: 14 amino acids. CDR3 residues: CAWSPTGGNTEAFF. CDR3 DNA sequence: TGTGCCTGGAGTCCTACCGGGGGGAACACTGAAGCTTTCTTT.

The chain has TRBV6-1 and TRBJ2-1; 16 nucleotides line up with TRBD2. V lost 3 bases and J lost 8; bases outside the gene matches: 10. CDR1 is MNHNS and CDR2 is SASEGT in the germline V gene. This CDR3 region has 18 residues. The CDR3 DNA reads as TGTGCCAGCAGTGAGCCTGGGACAGGGACTAGCGGGAGGGATGAGCAGTTCTTC. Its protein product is CASSEPGTGTSGRDEQFF.

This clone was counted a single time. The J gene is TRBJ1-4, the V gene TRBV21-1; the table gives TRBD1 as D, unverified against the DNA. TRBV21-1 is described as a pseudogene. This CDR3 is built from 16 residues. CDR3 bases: TGTGCCAGCAGCGTCTCAGGGGGCCCTGCGGAGGAAAAACTGTTTTTT. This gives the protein CASSVSGGPAEEKLFF.

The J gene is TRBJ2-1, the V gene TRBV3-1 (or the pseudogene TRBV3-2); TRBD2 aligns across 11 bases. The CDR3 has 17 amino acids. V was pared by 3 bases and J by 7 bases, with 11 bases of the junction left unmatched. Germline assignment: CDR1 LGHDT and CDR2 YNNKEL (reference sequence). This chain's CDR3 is CASSHGNRLAGLNEQFF. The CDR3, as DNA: TGTGCCAGCAGCCACGGGAACCGACTAGCGGGACTAAATGAGCAGTTCTTC.

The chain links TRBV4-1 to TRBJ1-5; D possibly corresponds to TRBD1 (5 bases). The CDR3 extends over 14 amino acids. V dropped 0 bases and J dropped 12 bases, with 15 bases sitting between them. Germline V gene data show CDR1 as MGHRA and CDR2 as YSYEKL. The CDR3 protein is CASSQDGGRERQHF. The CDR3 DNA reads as TGCGCCAGCAGCCAAGATGGTGGCAGGGAACGCCAGCATTTT.